These 25 T cell receptor beta chains originate from one sample sequenced in a study of CD8 T cells in ankylosing spondylitis. The study's findings and limits: Ankylosing spondylitis blood seemed to carry a telltale TCR beta motif made of eight highly homologous variants.

These receptors have no known antigen. TCRdb reprocessed the 5' RACE reads via MiXCR and lists one record per CDR3 protein. The data show over 600,000 distinct CDR3 sequences, around 19% seen once. Sequencing was done on a sample of blood, either unsorted or a sorted T cell fraction (not recorded which). The source is a male donor with ankylosing spondylitis.

In its sample, this clonotype was seen a few times. This sequence joins TRBV3-1 and TRBJ2-3; a possible D gene is TRBD2 (7 bases). The CDR3 runs 16 residues. Trimming left V 4 bases short and J 0 bases short, with 14 bases between. CDR1 LGHDT and CDR2 YNNKEL come from the germline V gene (reference sequence). As DNA, the CDR3 is TGTGCCAGCAGCCCCAGAGGGGGGGGAAGCACAGATACGCAGTATTTT. This gives the protein CASSPRGGGSTDTQYF.

The chain carries TRBV7-9 and TRBJ1-1; 7 positions agree with TRBD1. Per the germline V gene, CDR1 is SEHNR and CDR2 is FQNEAQ (reference sequence). The CDR3 is made up of 17 amino acids. J gave up 6 bases and V 4 bases, and 17 bases lay outside the gene matches. Here the CDR3 reads CASSSLSFGQVWPEAFF. The CDR3 bases are TGTGCCAGCAGCTCTTTGTCCTTTGGACAGGTCTGGCCTGAAGCTTTCTTT.

This rearrangement joins TRBV12-5 to TRBJ1-5; D might be TRBD1 (5 bases). The CDR3 is made up of 14 amino acids. Germline V gene data show CDR1 as LGHNT and CDR2 as FRNRAP. Trimming left V 2 bases short and J 4 bases short, with 9 bases between. This CDR3 reads CASGLLGPNQPQHF. CDR3 coding DNA: TGTGCTAGTGGTTTGCTGGGACCAAATCAGCCCCAGCATTTT.

The V call is TRBV12-3 or TRBV12-4, the J call TRBJ2-2; 10 bases are shared with TRBD1. The CDR3 sequence is 14 residues long. Trimming at V came to 8 bases and at J to 6 bases, leaving 6 bases not matched to a gene. CDR3 loop: CASATGGLAGELFF. The CDR3 nucleotides read TGTGCCAGCGCGACAGGGGGCCTCGCCGGGGAGCTGTTTTTT.

The rearrangement uses TRBV2 and TRBJ2-1, with D hard to call. The CDR3 sequence is 12 residues long. In germline, CDR1 is SNHLY, CDR2 FYNNEI. Trimming took off 2 bases at V and 8 bases at J, with 7 bases between the two ends. CDR3 nucleotide sequence: TGTGCCAGCAGTGAACGGGTTGATGAGCAGTTCTTC. It translates to CASSERVDEQFF.

This clonotype was picked up a small number of times. The J gene is TRBJ2-7, the V gene TRBV4-1, with D perhaps TRBD1 or TRBD2 (6 bases each). This CDR3 has 14 residues. Germline V gene lookup returns CDR1 MGHRA and CDR2 YSYEKL. The ends were cut back, 2 bases at V and 4 bases at J, with 12 bases in the middle. Here the CDR3 DNA reads TGCGCCAGCAGCCAATCTCAGGGGAGGTACGAGCAGTACTTC. It is translated as CASSQSQGRYEQYF.

The genes are TRBV5-1 and TRBJ2-1, with 10 bases lining up with TRBD2. The ends lost 0 bases at V and 5 bases at J; junction bases unmatched: 8. Germline V gene sequence: CDR1 SGHRS, CDR2 YFSETQ. There are 17 residues in the CDR3. The CDR3 reads CASSLEASGRVHNEQFF. The DNA of the CDR3 is TGCGCCAGCAGCTTGGAGGCTAGCGGGAGAGTACACAATGAGCAGTTCTTC.

This chain links TRBV6-5 with TRBJ1-1; a weak D match, TRBD1 (6 bases). V lost 6 bases and J 7 bases, leaving 12 bases between the germline ends. Germline V gene data show CDR1 as MNHEY and CDR2 as SVGAGI. This CDR3 comprises 12 residues. The CDR3 DNA reads as TGTGCCAGCAGGACTCGGACAGATGAAGCTTTCTTT. Translated: CASRTRTDEAFF.

This clonotype came up a few times. This chain uses TRBV12-3 or TRBV12-4 with TRBJ2-5; 8 bases are shared with TRBD1. The junction had 7 bases not matched to a gene; V was cut back by 5 bases and J by 2 bases. The CDR3 consists of 15 residues. CDR3 amino acids: CASSDRTGSQETQYF. The DNA of the CDR3 is TGTGCCAGCAGTGACCGGACAGGGTCTCAAGAGACCCAGTACTTC.

This clonotype was seen a few times. The chain couples TRBV5-1 to TRBJ1-1; TRBD1 matches at 9 bases. The CDR3 runs to 16 residues. Germline-derived CDR1 and CDR2 are SGHRS and YFSETQ. The V gene end was trimmed by 3 bases and the J gene end by 5 bases; junction bases not matched to a gene: 11. The CDR3 is CASSSINRGQGTEAFF. The CDR3 DNA reads TGCGCCAGCAGCTCCATCAACAGGGGGCAGGGGACTGAAGCTTTCTTT.

The rearrangement uses TRBV28 and TRBJ1-1, with D possibly being TRBD1 (5 bases). Per the germline V gene, CDR1 is MDHEN and CDR2 is SYDVKM. Trimming removed 6 bases at V and 6 bases at J, with 20 bases between. This CDR3 comprises 15 residues. The DNA for the CDR3 is TGTGCCAGCAGGATGCCGACAGCGCTTGCTCCTGAAGCTTTCTTT. As protein: CASRMPTALAPEAFF.

The CDR3 spells CAITPDRGNTEAFF. CDR3 DNA: TGTGCCATCACTCCTGACAGGGGCAACACTGAAGCTTTCTTT. This chain links TRBV10-3 with TRBJ1-1; the match to TRBD1 covers 8 bases. Germline V lookup: CDR1 ENHRY, CDR2 SYGVKD. The CDR3 contains 14 residues. Trimming cost V 7 bases and J 2 bases; bases outside gene matches: 6.

This clonotype occurred a few times. This chain uses TRBV6-1 with TRBJ2-1, with D possibly being TRBD2 (6 bases). Trimming stripped 6 bases from V and 4 bases from J, with 16 bases between. The CDR3 covers 15 residues. Germline V CDR1 and CDR2: MNHNS, SASEGT. In DNA form, the CDR3 reads TGTGCCAGCAGCAAACGGGGCGGGGAGTACAATGAGCAGTTCTTC. This sequence encodes CASSKRGGEYNEQFF.

This chain uses TRBV4-1 with TRBJ2-5; D might be TRBD2 (6 bases). The CDR3 extends over 14 amino acids. V was shortened by 5 bases and J by 1 base, with 11 bases between the two germline ends. Germline lookup yields CDR1 MGHRA and CDR2 YSYEKL. The CDR3 sequence: CASSSGLIQETQYF. The CDR3 DNA follows: TGCGCCAGCAGCTCGGGACTGATCCAAGAGACCCAGTACTTC.

V gene TRBV9 combines with J gene TRBJ1-3; 11 positions match TRBD1. This CDR3 has 15 amino acids. Germline V gene sequence: CDR1 SGDLS, CDR2 YYNGEE. V shed 4 bases, J shed 9 bases, and the junction held 9 bases outside the gene matches. CDR3 region: CASSPDLGTGGTIYF. The CDR3 bases are TGTGCCAGCAGCCCCGACCTCGGGACAGGGGGCACCATATATTTT. Supplemented by reference TRBV9 and TRBJ1-3, the full variable domain reads DSGVTQTPKHLITATGQRVTLRCSPRSGDLSVYWYQQSLDQGLQFLIQYYNGEERAKGNILERFSAQQFPDLHSELNLSSLELGDSALYFCASSPDLGTGGTIYFGEGSWLTVV.

This chain uses TRBV12-3 or TRBV12-4 with TRBJ1-5, with D possibly matching TRBD1 (6 bases). This CDR3 contains 14 residues. Trimming shortened V by 6 bases and J by 6 bases, and 15 bases separated the two germline ends. The CDR3 loop is CASSQTGMGQPQHF. The CDR3 DNA is TGTGCCAGCAGCCAAACAGGGATGGGTCAGCCCCAGCATTTT.

This clonotype was seen a handful of times. The chain links TRBV4-1 to TRBJ1-2, with D possibly being TRBD1 (5 bases). Germline loops: CDR1 MGHRA, CDR2 YSYEKL. Between the trimmed V and J ends, which lost 3 bases and 3 bases, there was a span of 14 bases. The CDR3 has 15 residues. The CDR3 sequence: CASSQDDTGYYGYTF. The CDR3 region has the DNA TGCGCCAGCAGCCAGGATGATACAGGATACTATGGCTACACCTTC.

The rearrangement joins TRBV20-1 to TRBJ2-1, with D unclear. The CDR3 is 14 amino acids. Trimming pared 4 bases from V and 7 bases from J, leaving 17 bases between. Germline CDR1 reads DFQATT; CDR2 reads SNEGSKA (reference sequence). For the CDR3, the DNA is TGCAGTGCTACCCCCGGGTCGGTGGATAATGAGCAGTTCTTC. Encoded protein: CSATPGSVDNEQFF.

The chain uses TRBV14 and TRBJ1-1; TRBD1 is a possible D gene (6 bases). The ends were cut back, 2 bases at V and 6 bases at J, with 16 bases in the middle. In germline, CDR1 is SGHDN, CDR2 FVKESK. The CDR3 totals 15 residues. CDR3 region: CASSQQVGGFSEAFF. For the CDR3, the DNA is TGTGCCAGCAGCCAACAAGTGGGGGGCTTTTCTGAAGCTTTCTTT.

The sample holds a few counts of this clonotype. This chain connects TRBV21-1 to TRBJ2-5; TRBD2 reflects the table's D call only, with no check against the DNA. TRBV21-1 is a pseudogene segment. The length of the CDR3 is 18 residues. CDR3 nucleotides: TGTGCCAGCAGCAAAGAAAAGGACGGCGGGAGGGCCGAGGAGACCCAGTACTTC. Its translation: CASSKEKDGGRAEETQYF.

The chain links TRBV20-1 to TRBJ2-1; D is possibly TRBD2 (7 bases). Trimming took off 1 base at V and 12 bases at J, with 13 bases between the two ends. This CDR3 has 12 amino acids. Germline values: CDR1 DFQATT, CDR2 SNEGSKA (reference sequence). This CDR3 is CSARVVGGAQFF. The CDR3, as DNA: TGCAGTGCTAGAGTCGTTGGGGGGGCGCAGTTCTTC.

This clonotype was picked up many times. The chain uses TRBV7-9 and TRBJ2-4; D gene uncertain. Germline V lookup: CDR1 SEHNR, CDR2 FQNEAQ (reference sequence). V lost 6 bases, J lost 0 bases, and 9 bases lay in between. The CDR3 is made up of 14 amino acids. The CDR3, as DNA: TGTGCCAGCAGTCCCGGGCTAGCCAAAAACATTCAGTACTTC. Amino acid sequence: CASSPGLAKNIQYF.

The table lists this clonotype with a few counts. This chain joins TRBV6-4 and TRBJ2-7; 13 nucleotides line up with TRBD2. With V trimmed by 7 bases and J by 0 bases, 12 bases remained unmatched. Germline V gene data show CDR1 as MRHNA and CDR2 as SNTAGT. The CDR3 extends over 18 amino acids. CDR3 amino acids: CASNTGTSGAKSSYEQYF. For the CDR3, the DNA is TGTGCCAGCAACACCGGGACTAGCGGGGCCAAAAGCTCCTACGAGCAGTACTTC.

The chain uses TRBV6-1 and TRBJ2-4, with D maybe TRBD1 (6 bases). CDR3 length equals 16 residues. Germline V lookup: CDR1 MNHNS, CDR2 SASEGT. The V end lost 10 bases, the J end lost 0 bases, and 19 bases lay between the germline ends. CDR3 nucleotide sequence: TGTGCCACAACAACAGGGACGAGTGTAGCCAAAAACATTCAGTACTTC. It codes for CATTTGTSVAKNIQYF.

There are a few counts of this clonotype. The chain uses TRBV27 and TRBJ2-1; 8 nucleotides align to TRBD2. In germline, CDR1 is MNHEY, CDR2 SMNVEV (reference sequence). The V segment lost 7 bases and the J segment 6 bases; nucleotides outside the gene matches: 11. CDR3 length: 15 amino acids. The CDR3 region has the DNA TGTGCCAGCACCCCCAGGGGTCTAGCGGGCAATGAGCAGTTCTTC. Translating it yields CASTPRGLAGNEQFF.